The rows below give T cell receptor beta chains drawn from one sample of a study of blood T cell repertoires in COVID-19. Here immunoSEQ multiplex PCR was the method, and the copy in TCRdb shows in-frame clones only, minus some. The sample includes tens of thousands of clones, approximately 87% of them seen just once. Sample: peripheral blood. Receptors originate from a man between 60 and 70 years old with acute or convalescent COVID-19. Both conserved end residues are part of each CDR3. A D gene is named only where the DNA matches it firmly. Size is omitted from some rows. Given values are once, few, many or a class for expanded clones.

>-|TRBJ2-5|-|TRBV2
CASSDRSGETQYF
TGTGCCAGCAGTGATAGGAGTGGAGAGACCCAGTACTTC
>TRBD1|TRBJ1-6|-|TRBV6-2/TRBV6-3
CASSSTGDGSPLHF
TGTGCCAGCAGCTCCACAGGGGATGGTTCACCCCTCCACTTT
>-|TRBJ1-2|-|TRBV19
CASSQGVDRRGYGYTF
TGTGCCAGTAGCCAGGGTGTAGATCGTCGTGGCTATGGCTACACCTTC
>-|TRBJ2-2|-|TRBV10-1
CASATGNTGELFF
TGCGCCAGCGCTACAGGGAACACCGGGGAGCTGTTTTTT
>-|TRBJ1-5|-|TRBV18
CASSPQGGWNQPQHF
TGTGCCAGCTCACCACAGGGAGGTTGGAATCAGCCCCAGCATTTT
>-|TRBJ1-1|-|TRBV12-3/TRBV12-4
CASSLLRNTEAFF
TGTGCCAGCAGTTTGTTGAGGAACACTGAAGCTTTCTTT
>TRBD2|TRBJ2-3|-|TRBV10-3
CAVSSGGHQTSTDTQYF
TGTGCCGTCTCTAGCGGGGGGCATCAAACTAGCACAGATACGCAGTATTTT
>-|TRBJ1-1|-|TRBV19
CASSIGWQNTEAFF
TGTGCCAGTAGTATAGGCTGGCAAAACACTGAAGCTTTCTTT
>-|TRBJ1-4|-|TRBV6-1
CASSDHDEKLFF
TGTGCCAGCAGTGATCATGATGAAAAACTGTTTTTT
>-|TRBJ2-1|-|TRBV4-3
CASSPQGLSFNEQFF
TGCGCCAGCAGCCCCCAAGGACTTAGCTTCAATGAGCAGTTCTTC
>TRBD1|TRBJ2-5|-|TRBV18
CASSSDRVALGETQYF
TGTGCCAGCTCCAGTGACAGGGTGGCCCTGGGGGAGACCCAGTACTTC
>-|TRBJ2-7|-|TRBV30
CAWSVRGYEQYF
TGTGCCTGGAGTGTAAGGGGCTACGAGCAGTACTTC
>-|TRBJ2-5|-|TRBV19
CASSSTPVGAEQETQYF
TGTGCCAGTAGTTCCACCCCGGTGGGGGCCGAACAAGAGACCCAGTACTTC
>TRBD1|TRBJ2-1|-|TRBV11-2
CASSFSETGIQYNEQFF
TGTGCCAGCAGCTTTTCTGAGACAGGGATTCAGTACAATGAGCAGTTCTTC
>-|TRBJ1-2|-|TRBV18
CASSPISGQLEGGYTF
TGTGCCAGCTCACCGATATCGGGACAATTAGAAGGCGGCTACACCTTC
>-|TRBJ1-5|-|TRBV15
CATSNTIGGAQPQHF
TGTGCCACCAGCAACACAATCGGGGGGGCCCAGCCCCAGCATTTT
>-|TRBJ1-2|-|TRBV9
CASSVEAGDYGYTF
TGTGCCAGCAGCGTAGAAGCAGGGGACTATGGCTACACCTTC
>-|TRBJ1-5|-|TRBV4-2
CASSQDTGQPQHF
TGTGCCAGCAGCCAAGATACCGGTCAGCCCCAGCATTTT
>-|TRBJ2-3|-|TRBV15
CATSREDKVTTDTQYF
TGTGCCACCAGCAGAGAAGACAAGGTCACCACAGATACGCAGTATTTT
>TRBD2|TRBJ2-3|-|TRBV6-2/TRBV6-3
CASSFPGLAGSQRSTDTQYF
TGTGCCAGCAGTTTTCCCGGACTAGCGGGGTCCCAACGCAGCACAGATACGCAGTATTTT
>-|TRBJ2-2|few|TRBV2
CASRAGSYTGELFF
TGTGCCAGCAGGGCCGGGTCCTACACCGGGGAGCTGTTTTTT
>-|TRBJ1-5|few|TRBV6-1
CASSEQSNQPQHF
TGTGCCAGCAGTGAACAGAGCAATCAGCCCCAGCATTTT
>TRBD1|TRBJ1-2|-|TRBV28
CASSSPGQDFYGYTF
TGTGCCAGCAGTTCTCCGGGACAGGATTTCTATGGCTACACCTTC
>TRBD1|TRBJ2-2|-|TRBV11-2
CASSFGQGTGELFF
TGTGCCAGCAGCTTCGGACAGGGGACCGGGGAGCTGTTTTTT
>-|TRBJ2-5|-|TRBV29-1
CSVGWQGGETQYF
TGCAGCGTTGGGTGGCAGGGTGGAGAGACCCAGTACTTC
>-|TRBJ1-6|-|TRBV20-1
CSASEGRALNSPLHF
TGCAGTGCTAGTGAAGGGAGGGCCTTGAATTCACCCCTCCACTTT
>-|TRBJ1-1|-|TRBV25-1
CASSAPGSAGTEAFF
TGTGCCAGCAGTGCTCCCGGGTCCGCCGGCACTGAAGCTTTCTTT
>TRBD2|TRBJ2-5|-|TRBV5-6
CASSLWTSGGAYQETQYF
TGTGCCAGCAGCTTGTGGACTAGCGGGGGGGCGTACCAAGAGACCCAGTACTTC
>-|TRBJ2-2|few|TRBV19
CASKTRGGRTGELFF
TGTGCCAGTAAGACACGAGGAGGGAGAACCGGGGAGCTGTTTTTT
>-|TRBJ1-1|-|TRBV18
CASSPNSNTEAFF
TGTGCCAGCTCACCGAACTCGAACACTGAAGCTTTCTTT
>-|TRBJ1-6|-|TRBV12-2
CASRLQRQSSYNSPLHF
TGTGCAAGTCGCTTACAAAGACAGAGCTCCTATAATTCACCCCTCCACTTT
>-|TRBJ2-1|-|TRBV3-1/TRBV3-2
CASSQGGGGDNEQFF
TGTGCCAGCAGCCAAGGTGGGGGGGGCGACAATGAGCAGTTCTTC
>TRBD1|TRBJ1-1|-|TRBV12-3/TRBV12-4
CASRTDRGAEAFF
TGTGCCAGCAGGACAGACAGGGGAGCTGAAGCTTTCTTT
>-|TRBJ2-7|once|TRBV9
CASSVSTGGIYEQYF
TGTGCCAGCAGCGTAAGTACGGGGGGCATCTACGAGCAGTACTTC
>-|TRBJ2-3|-|TRBV30
CAWSVRGLHLTDTQYF
TGTGCCTGGAGTGTAAGAGGTCTTCACCTCACAGATACGCAGTATTTT
>-|TRBJ1-5|-|TRBV5-5
CASSLVDNNQPQHF
TGTGCCAGCAGCTTGGTGGACAACAATCAGCCCCAGCATTTT
>-|TRBJ1-5|once|TRBV19
CASSFQINQPQHF
TGTGCCAGTAGTTTCCAGATTAATCAGCCCCAGCATTTT
>-|TRBJ2-1|-|TRBV12-3/TRBV12-4
CASSAGLGDEQFF
TGTGCCAGCAGCGCAGGGTTAGGGGATGAGCAGTTCTTC
>-|TRBJ2-1|-|TRBV10-2
CASSDFGTGRGEQFF
TGCGCCAGCAGTGACTTTGGAACAGGGAGAGGTGAGCAGTTCTTC
>-|TRBJ2-3|-|TRBV4-2
CASSQEGRGPPTDTQYF
TGTGCCAGCAGCCAAGAGGGGCGGGGGCCGCCCACAGATACGCAGTATTTT
>-|TRBJ2-3|-|TRBV3-1/TRBV3-2
CASSQDLRTDTQYF
TGTGCCAGCAGCCAAGACCTGAGGACAGATACGCAGTATTTT
>TRBD1|TRBJ1-1|-|TRBV7-8
CASSPQGLLGTEAFF
TGTGCCAGCAGCCCACAGGGGCTGCTGGGCACTGAAGCTTTCTTT
>TRBD1|TRBJ1-1|-|TRBV11-2
CASSINRGMNTEAFF
TGTGCCAGCAGCATAAACAGGGGGATGAACACTGAAGCTTTCTTT
>TRBD1|TRBJ2-7|-|TRBV30
CAWSHTGGRYEQYF
TGTGCCTGGAGTCATACAGGGGGCCGGTACGAGCAGTACTTC
>-|TRBJ1-2|-|TRBV2
CASRSGLGIGYTF
TGTGCCAGCAGGTCCGGCCTAGGCATTGGCTACACCTTC
>-|TRBJ2-5|-|TRBV4-3
CASSQVDGGETQYF
TGCGCCAGCAGCCAAGTCGATGGAGGGGAGACCCAGTACTTC
>-|TRBJ1-4|-|TRBV5-4
CASSPGGVANEKLFF
TGTGCCAGCAGCCCGGGGGGGGTTGCTAATGAAAAACTGTTTTTT
>-|TRBJ1-1|-|TRBV9
CASSVDLVGGTSNTEAFF
TGTGCCAGCAGCGTAGATCTAGTAGGAGGGACGTCTAACACTGAAGCTTTCTTT
>-|TRBJ1-5|-|TRBV15
CATSRVPYSNQPQHF
TGTGCCACCAGCAGAGTCCCTTATAGCAATCAGCCCCAGCATTTT
>-|TRBJ1-1|-|TRBV10-3
CAIRREENTEAFF
TGTGCCATCAGGAGGGAGGAGAACACTGAAGCTTTCTTT